Below, 30 T cell receptor beta chains from the same sample are listed, as sequenced in a study of T cell changes during pregnancy in multiple sclerosis. The table came from immunoSEQ multiplex PCR; TCRdb's copy has only in-frame clones and leaves some out. The sample contains about 50,000 clones, about 89% of which appear only once. This material consisted of CD8+ T cells from peripheral blood mononuclear cells, taken after pregnancy. The receptors were sampled from a female donor with multiple sclerosis, enrolled in a pregnancy study.

This sequence joins TRBV7-8 and TRBJ2-2, with 7 positions matching TRBD2. CDR3 length equals 17 residues. CDR1 is SGHVS and CDR2 is FQNEAQ in the germline V gene. V dropped 5 bases and J dropped 4; count of bases not matched to a gene: 13. The chain's CDR3 is CASSLSGAGSFTGELFF. The DNA for the CDR3 is TGTGCCAGCAGCCTAAGCGGAGCGGGGTCTTTCACCGGGGAGCTGTTTTTT. The complete variable domain, with remaining parts taken from reference TRBV7-8 and TRBJ2-2, reads GAGVSQSPRYKVAKRGQDVALRCDPISGHVSLFWYQQALGQGPEFLTYFQNEAQLDKSGLPSDRFFAERPEGSVSTLKIQRTQQEDSAVYLCASSLSGAGSFTGELFFGEGSRLTVL.

This clone has only one observation. The chain employs TRBV2 and TRBJ2-2, with D possibly TRBD2 on 5 matching bases. This CDR3 region has 14 residues. Germline lookup yields CDR1 SNHLY and CDR2 FYNNEI. V dropped 6 bases and J dropped 2 bases, with 10 bases sitting between them. The CDR3 region is CASSWTSNTGELFF. The CDR3 bases are TGTGCCAGCAGCTGGACTTCAAACACCGGGGAGCTGTTTTTT.

The chain is built from TRBV15 and TRBJ1-1, with no clear D. Germline V gene sequence: CDR1 LNHNV, CDR2 YYDKDF (reference sequence). CDR3 length equals 14 residues. The V and J ends lost 8 bases and 4 bases respectively, with 17 bases between them. The CDR3 loop is CATAGPGALTEAFF. The CDR3, as DNA: TGTGCCACCGCTGGCCCGGGTGCCCTCACTGAAGCTTTCTTT.

This clone was observed a single time. The gene calls are TRBV5-8 and TRBJ1-1; TRBD1 is a possible D gene (6 bases). This CDR3 region has 16 residues. Deletions cut 0 bases from V and 1 base from J, with 13 bases between. CDR1 SGHTS and CDR2 YDEGEE come from the germline V gene. CDR3 nucleotide sequence: TGTGCCAGCAGCTTGGGAACGACAGGACCGAACACTGAAGCTTTCTTT. Its protein is CASSLGTTGPNTEAFF.

The rearrangement links TRBV7-8 to TRBJ2-1; D is possibly TRBD2 (5 bases). CDR1 SGHVS and CDR2 FQNEAQ come from the germline V gene. The CDR3 extends over 14 amino acids. Between the trimmed V and J ends, which lost 2 bases and 6 bases, there was a span of 11 bases. CDR3 sequence: CASSLLGEINEQFF. The DNA for the CDR3 is TGTGCCAGCAGCTTACTTGGGGAGATCAATGAGCAGTTCTTC.

This chain uses TRBV11-2 with TRBJ2-7; a weak D match, TRBD2 (6 bases). The germline V gene encodes CDR1 SGHAT and CDR2 FQNNGV. The CDR3 covers 13 residues. The V end lost 5 bases, the J end lost 6 bases, and 14 bases lay between the germline ends. The CDR3 DNA reads as TGTGCCAGCAGCCCAGGAGGGGCAATCGAGCAGTACTTC. Amino acid sequence: CASSPGGAIEQYF.

This sequence joins TRBV28 and TRBJ2-7, with TRBD2 matching over 10 bases. V was clipped by 4 bases and J by 2 bases; unmatched bases: 8. CDR1 and CDR2 from the germline V gene are MDHEN and SYDVKM. The CDR3 runs 16 residues. The CDR3, as DNA: TGTGCCAGCAGTTCCGCTAGCGGGGGCCCCCCCTACGAGCAGTACTTC. Amino acids: CASSSASGGPPYEQYF.

The DNA for the CDR3 is TGTGCCAGCAGTGGGGGACAGGGGGGGACTGAAGCTTTCTTT. It translates to CASSGGQGGTEAFF. The chain couples TRBV2 to TRBJ1-1, with TRBD1 identical over 11 bases. The CDR3 spans 14 residues. V lost 4 bases, J lost 5 bases, and 3 bases stayed unmatched. Germline values: CDR1 SNHLY, CDR2 FYNNEI. Complete variable domain (other parts from reference TRBV2 and TRBJ1-1): EPEVTQTPSHQVTQMGQEVILRCVPISNHLYFYWYRQILGQKVEFLVSFYNNEISEKSEIFDDQFSVERPDGSNFTLKIRSTKLEDSAMYFCASSGGQGGTEAFFGQGTRLTVV.

The chain is built from TRBV6-6 and TRBJ2-5, with 7 nucleotides matching TRBD1. CDR3 length equals 15 residues. CDR1 is MNHNY, CDR2 SVGAGI, per germline (reference sequence). V lost 2 bases, J lost 3 bases, and 6 bases stayed unmatched. CDR3 DNA sequence: TGTGCCAGCAGTTACACCGGGACAGAAGAAGAGACCCAGTACTTC. This sequence encodes CASSYTGTEEETQYF.

The V call is TRBV5-1, the J call TRBJ2-1; 9 bases agree with TRBD2. This CDR3 region has 15 residues. Losses at the gene ends were 4 bases for V and 8 bases for J; bases not matched to a gene: 10. Germline loops: CDR1 SGHRS, CDR2 YFSETQ. As DNA, the CDR3 is TGCGCCAGCAGCCTGCGGGGGGGGCTTACGGATGAGCAGTTCTTC. It encodes CASSLRGGLTDEQFF.

The chain's CDR3 is CASSLSPGTGANYGYTF. The DNA for the CDR3 is TGTGCCAGCAGTTTATCCCCCGGGACAGGGGCTAACTATGGCTACACCTTC. The V gene is TRBV27, the J gene TRBJ1-2; 10 bases line up with TRBD1. V dropped 0 bases and J dropped 0; count of bases not matched to a gene: 4. Per germline, CDR1 MNHEY and CDR2 SMNVEV (reference sequence). This CDR3 comprises 17 residues.

The chain links TRBV10-2 to TRBJ2-7; D unresolved. This CDR3 region has 10 residues. Germline V gene lookup returns CDR1 WSHSY and CDR2 SAAADI. V was shortened by 9 bases and J by 3 bases, with 6 bases between the two germline ends. The CDR3 coding sequence is TGCGCCAGTAGAGACTACGAGCAGTACTTC. It specifies CASRDYEQYF.

V is TRBV18 and J is TRBJ2-3, with D hard to call. The germline V and J ends were trimmed by 2 bases and 1 base, with 4 bases remaining between them. Germline V gene sequence: CDR1 KGHSH, CDR2 LQKENI. This CDR3 comprises 13 residues. CDR3 loop: CASSPEGTDTQYF. Here the CDR3 DNA reads TGTGCCAGCTCACCAGAGGGCACAGATACGCAGTATTTT.

This rearrangement joins TRBV4-2 to TRBJ2-7; 13 nucleotides line up with TRBD2. Germline CDR1 reads LGHNA; CDR2 reads YNFKEQ. V lost 1 base to trimming and J lost 5 bases; unmatched junction nucleotides: 5. The CDR3 extends over 16 amino acids. The CDR3 spells CASSQVVGTSGDEQYF. The CDR3, as DNA: TGTGCCAGCAGCCAAGTTGTCGGGACTAGCGGGGACGAGCAGTACTTC.

This clone rates as medium-sized. The V and J genes are TRBV9 and TRBJ2-5; TRBD1 agrees at 12 bases. The J segment lost 7 bases and the V segment lost 4 bases, leaving 17 bases of the junction unmatched. Per germline, CDR1 SGDLS and CDR2 YYNGEE. The CDR3 loop spans 18 amino acids. As DNA, the CDR3 is TGTGCCAGCAGCTCACCATACGATGGGACAGGGGGCCGGGGGACCCAGTACTTC. Encoded protein: CASSSPYDGTGGRGTQYF.

The chain carries TRBV2 and TRBJ2-1; D may be TRBD2 (5 bases). Trimming left V 6 bases short and J 5 bases short, with 17 bases between. The CDR3 loop spans 15 amino acids. Per germline, CDR1 SNHLY and CDR2 FYNNEI. The CDR3 DNA reads as TGTGCCAGCAGGTACACGGCGGGCCTCAACAATGAGCAGTTCTTC. This encodes CASRYTAGLNNEQFF.

The J gene is TRBJ2-7, the V gene TRBV27; TRBD1 is a possible D gene (5 bases). The CDR3 has 13 residues. V lost 0 bases, J lost 7 bases, and 10 bases lay in between. Germline V gene lookup returns CDR1 MNHEY and CDR2 SMNVEV (reference sequence). CDR3 sequence: CASSLSTPGEQYF. For the CDR3, the DNA is TGTGCCAGCAGTTTATCGACCCCAGGGGAGCAGTACTTC.

The chain uses TRBV7-9 and TRBJ2-2, with 9 bases fitting TRBD2. V lost 4 bases, J lost 8 bases, and 5 bases stayed unmatched. Germline assignment: CDR1 SEHNR and CDR2 FQNEAQ (reference sequence). This CDR3 has 14 amino acids. The CDR3 sequence: CASSSGLAPGELFF. The CDR3, as DNA: TGTGCCAGCAGCTCCGGACTAGCGCCTGGGGAGCTGTTTTTT.

The CDR3 DNA is TGTGCCAGCAGTGAAGGAACAGACAATCAGCCCCAGCATTTT. It is translated as CASSEGTDNQPQHF. V gene TRBV6-1 combines with J gene TRBJ1-5; D is ambiguous. V gave up 1 base and J gave up 3 bases, with 7 bases separating them. The germline V gene encodes CDR1 MNHNS and CDR2 SASEGT. This CDR3 is 14 amino acids long.

The chain couples TRBV18 to TRBJ1-1, with D unclear. V gave up 6 bases and J gave up 1 base, with 9 bases separating them. CDR1 and CDR2 from the germline V gene are KGHSH and LQKENI. The CDR3 is 13 amino acids. The CDR3 coding sequence is TGTGCCAGCTCCAGCGTGGGGAACACTGAAGCTTTCTTT. Translation gives CASSSVGNTEAFF.

CDR3 DNA: TGTGCCAGCTCCTACGGCGGGGGGGCCTCAGATACGCAGTATTTT. Protein: CASSYGGGASDTQYF. The chain couples TRBV7-6 to TRBJ2-3; 9 nucleotides line up with TRBD2. Germline values: CDR1 SGHVS, CDR2 FNYEAQ. After removal of 8 bases from V and 4 bases from J, the junction contained 10 bases not matched to a gene. The CDR3 has 15 residues.

The chain couples TRBV4-1 to TRBJ2-4; D might be TRBD2 (6 bases). The CDR3 spans 18 residues. Germline-derived CDR1 and CDR2 are MGHRA and YSYEKL. Trimming stripped 3 bases from V and 0 bases from J, with 18 bases between. CDR3 coding DNA: TGCGCCAGCAGCCACCTCCGCGGGACGGTTGTAGCCAAAAACATTCAGTACTTC. It translates to CASSHLRGTVVAKNIQYF.

The rearrangement uses TRBV7-9 and TRBJ2-5, with D maybe TRBD2 (5 bases). The CDR3 covers 14 residues. The ends were cut back, 7 bases at V and 1 base at J, with 13 bases in the middle. Germline V gene sequence: CDR1 SEHNR, CDR2 FQNEAQ (reference sequence). The CDR3 here is CASNQLDAQETQYF. DNA for the CDR3: TGTGCCAGCAACCAACTAGACGCCCAAGAGACCCAGTACTTC.

The V gene is TRBV15, the J gene TRBJ1-5; 11 bases are shared with TRBD1. J gave up 5 bases and V 3 bases, and 0 bases lay outside the gene matches. CDR1 is LNHNV, CDR2 YYDKDF, per germline (reference sequence). The CDR3 length is 14 residues. In DNA, the CDR3 is TGTGCCACCAGCAGGGACAGGGGGCATCAGCCCCAGCATTTT. Residues: CATSRDRGHQPQHF. The full variable domain, completed using reference TRBV15 and TRBJ1-5, is DAMVIQNPRYQVTQFGKPVTLSCSQTLNHNVMYWYQQKSSQAPKLLFHYYDKDFNNEADTPDNFQSRRPNTSFCFLDIRSPGLGDTAMYLCATSRDRGHQPQHFGDGTRLSIL.

This clone was observed a few times. The V and J genes are TRBV5-1 and TRBJ2-5; D is unresolved. Deletions cut 4 bases from V and 5 bases from J, with 6 bases between. Germline assignment: CDR1 SGHRS and CDR2 YFSETQ. The CDR3 length is 11 residues. CDR3 protein: CASSVSETQYF. The CDR3 bases are TGCGCCAGCAGCGTGTCGGAGACCCAGTACTTC.

The chain uses TRBV13 and TRBJ2-1; 7 nucleotides match TRBD1. CDR3 length equals 16 residues. V was clipped by 4 bases and J by 0 bases; unmatched bases: 6. CDR1 is PRHDT and CDR2 is FYEKMQ in the germline V gene (reference sequence). CDR3 loop: CASSSRRQGSYNEQFF. CDR3 DNA: TGTGCCAGCAGCTCCCGGAGACAGGGCTCCTACAATGAGCAGTTCTTC. Full variable domain (remainder filled in from reference TRBV13 and TRBJ2-1): AAGVIQSPRHLIKEKRETATLKCYPIPRHDTVYWYQQGPGQDPQFLISFYEKMQSDKGSIPDRFSAQQFSDYHSELNMSSLELGDSALYFCASSSRRQGSYNEQFFGPGTRLTVL.

This clone has a single count. The rearrangement links TRBV5-4 to TRBJ2-2; weak D call: TRBD2 (5 bases). V was shortened by 1 base and J by 7 bases, with 14 bases between the two germline ends. This CDR3 contains 15 residues. Per germline, CDR1 SGHNT and CDR2 YYREEE (reference sequence). DNA for the CDR3: TGTGCCAGCAGCTTGAGTGGAGGAATTGGCGGGGAGCTGTTTTTT. Its protein is CASSLSGGIGGELFF. Filled out from reference TRBV5-4 and TRBJ2-2, the complete variable domain reads ETGVTQSPTHLIKTRGQQVTLRCSSQSGHNTVSWYQQALGQGPQFIFQYYREEENGRGNFPPRFSGLQFPNYSSELNVNALELDDSALYLCASSLSGGIGGELFFGEGSRLTVL.

The chain links TRBV11-2 to TRBJ2-1; D perhaps matches TRBD2 (5 bases). Germline V gene lookup returns CDR1 SGHAT and CDR2 FQNNGV. Deletions cut 5 bases from V and 7 bases from J, with 18 bases between. The CDR3 extends over 15 amino acids. CDR3 DNA: TGTGCCAGCAGCATAATATCCGGGGTCTTAAATGAGCAGTTCTTC. It is translated as CASSIISGVLNEQFF.

The chain carries TRBV5-1 and TRBJ1-6; TRBD1 matches at 7 bases. The length of the CDR3 is 17 residues. The germline V gene encodes CDR1 SGHRS and CDR2 YFSETQ. The J segment lost 6 bases and the V segment lost 0 bases, leaving 9 bases of the junction unmatched. The CDR3 spells CASSLGDRVVGNSPLHF. The CDR3 DNA sequence: TGCGCCAGCAGCTTGGGGGACAGAGTAGTAGGTAATTCACCCCTCCACTTT.

This chain joins TRBV19 and TRBJ1-5; D gene ambiguous. CDR1 and CDR2 (germline): LNHDA, SQIVND (reference sequence). This CDR3 is 12 amino acids long. Trimming shortened V by 5 bases and J by 9 bases, and 11 bases separated the two germline ends. The CDR3 reads CASSAGSGPQHF. CDR3 coding DNA: TGTGCCAGTAGTGCCGGGAGTGGGCCCCAGCATTTT.